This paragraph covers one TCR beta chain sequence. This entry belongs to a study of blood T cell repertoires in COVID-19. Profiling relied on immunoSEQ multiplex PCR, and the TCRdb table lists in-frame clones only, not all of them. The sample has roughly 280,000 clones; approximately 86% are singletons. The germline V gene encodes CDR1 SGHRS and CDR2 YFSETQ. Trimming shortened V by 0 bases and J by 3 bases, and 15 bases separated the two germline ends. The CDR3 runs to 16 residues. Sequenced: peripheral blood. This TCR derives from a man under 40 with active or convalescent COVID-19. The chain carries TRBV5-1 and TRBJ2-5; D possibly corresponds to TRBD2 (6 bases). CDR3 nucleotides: TGCGCCAGCAGCTTGGGGGCCTCGGCGGGGAAAGAGACCCAGTACTTC. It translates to CASSLGASAGKETQYF.